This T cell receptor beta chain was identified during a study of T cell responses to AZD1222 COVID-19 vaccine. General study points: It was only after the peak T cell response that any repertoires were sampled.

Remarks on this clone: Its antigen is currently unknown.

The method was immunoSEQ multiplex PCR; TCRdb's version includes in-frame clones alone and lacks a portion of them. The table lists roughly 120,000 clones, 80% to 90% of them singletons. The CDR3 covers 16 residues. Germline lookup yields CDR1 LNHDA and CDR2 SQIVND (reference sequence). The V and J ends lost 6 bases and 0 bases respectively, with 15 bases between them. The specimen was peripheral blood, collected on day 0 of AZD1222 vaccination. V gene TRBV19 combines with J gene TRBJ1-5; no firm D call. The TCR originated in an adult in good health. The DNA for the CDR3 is TGTGCCAGTAGCCAGAGGAATTTTTATAGCAATCAGCCCCAGCATTTT. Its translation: CASSQRNFYSNQPQHF.